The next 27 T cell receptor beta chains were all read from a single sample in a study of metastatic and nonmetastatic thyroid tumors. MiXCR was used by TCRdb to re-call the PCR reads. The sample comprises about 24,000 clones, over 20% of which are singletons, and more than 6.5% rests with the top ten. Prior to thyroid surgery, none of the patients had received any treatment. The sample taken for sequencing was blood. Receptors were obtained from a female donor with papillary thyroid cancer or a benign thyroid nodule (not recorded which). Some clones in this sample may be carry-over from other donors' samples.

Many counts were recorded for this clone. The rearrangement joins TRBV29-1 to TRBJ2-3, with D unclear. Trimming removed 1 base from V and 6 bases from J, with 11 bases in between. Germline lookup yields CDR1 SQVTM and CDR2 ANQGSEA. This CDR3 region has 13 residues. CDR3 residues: CSVEGHGEDTQYF. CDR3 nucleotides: TGCAGCGTTGAAGGGCACGGCGAGGATACGCAGTATTTT.

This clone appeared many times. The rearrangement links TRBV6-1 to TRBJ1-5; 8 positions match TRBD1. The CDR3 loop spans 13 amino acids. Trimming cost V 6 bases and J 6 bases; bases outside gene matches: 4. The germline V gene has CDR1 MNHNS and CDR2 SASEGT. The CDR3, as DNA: TGTGCCAGCAGGGACAGGGTCGGTCAGCCCCAGCATTTT. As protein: CASRDRVGQPQHF.

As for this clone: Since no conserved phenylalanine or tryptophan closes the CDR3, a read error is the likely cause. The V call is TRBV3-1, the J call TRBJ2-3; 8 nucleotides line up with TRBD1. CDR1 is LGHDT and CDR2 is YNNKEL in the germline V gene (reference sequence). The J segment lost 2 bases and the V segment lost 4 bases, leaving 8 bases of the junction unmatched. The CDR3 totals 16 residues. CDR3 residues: CASSLCTGGITDTQYV. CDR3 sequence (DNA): TGTGCCAGCAGCCTCTGTACAGGGGGGATCACAGATACGCAGTATGTT.

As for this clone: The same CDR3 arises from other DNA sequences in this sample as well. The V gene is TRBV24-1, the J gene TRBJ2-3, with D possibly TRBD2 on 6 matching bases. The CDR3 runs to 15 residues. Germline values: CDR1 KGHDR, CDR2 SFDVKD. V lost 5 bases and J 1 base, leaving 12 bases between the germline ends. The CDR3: CATSGLAVGTDTQYF. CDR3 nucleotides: TGTGCCACCAGTGGTTTAGCGGTAGGCACAGATACGCAGTATTTT.

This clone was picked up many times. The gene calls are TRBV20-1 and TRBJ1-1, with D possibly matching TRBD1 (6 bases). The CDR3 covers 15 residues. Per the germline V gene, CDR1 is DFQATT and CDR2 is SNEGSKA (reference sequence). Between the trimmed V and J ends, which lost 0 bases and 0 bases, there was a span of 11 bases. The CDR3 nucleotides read TGCAGTGCTAGAGATCAAGGGACATTGAACACTGAAGCTTTCTTT. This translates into CSARDQGTLNTEAFF.

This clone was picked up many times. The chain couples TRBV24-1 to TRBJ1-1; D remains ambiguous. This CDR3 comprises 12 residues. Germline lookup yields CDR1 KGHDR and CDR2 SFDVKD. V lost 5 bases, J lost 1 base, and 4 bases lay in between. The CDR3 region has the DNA TGTGCCACCAGTGGGGCGAACACTGAAGCTTTCTTT. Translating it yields CATSGANTEAFF.

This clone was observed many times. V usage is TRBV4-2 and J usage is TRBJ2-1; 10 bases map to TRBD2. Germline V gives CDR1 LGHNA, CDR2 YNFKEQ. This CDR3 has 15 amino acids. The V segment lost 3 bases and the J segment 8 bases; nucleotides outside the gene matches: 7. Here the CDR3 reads CASSQGSGGAHEQFF. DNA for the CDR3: TGTGCCAGCAGCCAGGGGAGCGGGGGGGCCCATGAGCAGTTCTTC.

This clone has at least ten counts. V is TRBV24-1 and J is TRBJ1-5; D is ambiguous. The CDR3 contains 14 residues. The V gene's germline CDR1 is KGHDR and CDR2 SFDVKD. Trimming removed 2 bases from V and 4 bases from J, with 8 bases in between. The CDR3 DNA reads TGTGCCACCAGTGATTGGTCAGATAATCAGCCCCAGCATTTT. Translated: CATSDWSDNQPQHF.

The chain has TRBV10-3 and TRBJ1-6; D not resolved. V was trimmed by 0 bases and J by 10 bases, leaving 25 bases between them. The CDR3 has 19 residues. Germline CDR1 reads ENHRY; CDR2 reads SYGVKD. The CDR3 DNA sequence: TGTGCCATCAGTGAGTCTAGCCCGAGCCAGTCGGGGATAAGGTCACCCCTCCACTTT. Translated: CAISESSPSQSGIRSPLHF.

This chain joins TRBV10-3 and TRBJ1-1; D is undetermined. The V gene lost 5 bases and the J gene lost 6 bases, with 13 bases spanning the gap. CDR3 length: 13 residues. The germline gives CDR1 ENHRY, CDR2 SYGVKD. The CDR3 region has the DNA TGTGCCATCAGTTCACTCGGGCGCTCTGAAGCTTTCTTT. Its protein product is CAISSLGRSEAFF.

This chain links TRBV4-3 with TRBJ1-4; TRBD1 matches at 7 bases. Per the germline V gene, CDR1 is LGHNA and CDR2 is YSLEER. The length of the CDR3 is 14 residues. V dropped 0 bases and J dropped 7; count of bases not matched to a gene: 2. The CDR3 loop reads CASSQDGTVEKLFF. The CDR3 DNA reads TGCGCCAGCAGCCAAGACGGGACAGTTGAAAAACTGTTTTTT.

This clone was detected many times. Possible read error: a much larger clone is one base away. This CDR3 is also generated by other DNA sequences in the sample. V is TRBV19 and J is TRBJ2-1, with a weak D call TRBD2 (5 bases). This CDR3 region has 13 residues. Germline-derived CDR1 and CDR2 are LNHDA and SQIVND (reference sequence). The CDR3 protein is CVSSNWTSEEQFF. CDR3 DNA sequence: TGTGTCAGTAGCAATTGGACTTCCGAGGAGCAGTTCTTC.

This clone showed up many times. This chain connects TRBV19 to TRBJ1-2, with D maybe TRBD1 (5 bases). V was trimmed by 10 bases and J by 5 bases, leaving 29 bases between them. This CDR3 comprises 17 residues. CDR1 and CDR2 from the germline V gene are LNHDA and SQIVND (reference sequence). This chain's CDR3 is CATNPGTRGNLEYGYTF. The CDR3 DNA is TGTGCCACCAATCCCGGGACGAGGGGCAATTTGGAATATGGCTACACCTTC.

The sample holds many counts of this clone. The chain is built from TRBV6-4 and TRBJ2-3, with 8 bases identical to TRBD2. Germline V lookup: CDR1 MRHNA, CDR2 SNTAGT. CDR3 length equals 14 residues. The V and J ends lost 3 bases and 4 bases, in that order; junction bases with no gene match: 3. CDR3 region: CASSEAGVADTQYF. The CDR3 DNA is TGTGCCAGCAGTGAAGCGGGAGTCGCAGATACGCAGTATTTT.

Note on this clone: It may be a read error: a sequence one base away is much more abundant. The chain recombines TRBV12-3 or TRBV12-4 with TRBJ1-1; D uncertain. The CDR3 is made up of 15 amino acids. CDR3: CAGSLASRAVGEAFF. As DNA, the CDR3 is TGTGCCGGCAGTTTAGCGTCCCGGGCCGTAGGTGAAGCTTTCTTT.

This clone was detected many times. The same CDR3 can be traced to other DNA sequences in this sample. Here the CDR3 DNA reads TGTGCCAGCAGCCCCCTGGTGCTAGCGGGAACAGATACGCAGTATTTT. Amino acid sequence: CASSPLVLAGTDTQYF. The gene calls are TRBV7-3 and TRBJ2-3; TRBD2 aligns across 9 bases. V lost 5 bases to trimming and J lost 3 bases; unmatched junction nucleotides: 9. Germline CDR1 reads SGHTA; CDR2 reads FQGTGA. This CDR3 has 16 residues.

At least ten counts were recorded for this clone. The CDR3 sequence: CASSEIGASQETQYF. CDR3 sequence (DNA): TGTGCCAGCAGTGAAATCGGAGCGTCCCAAGAGACCCAGTACTTC. The chain is built from TRBV6-1 and TRBJ2-5; the D is unclear. From germline, CDR1 is MNHNS and CDR2 SASEGT. The CDR3 spans 15 residues. Trimming cost V 2 bases and J 1 base, with 11 bases left between them.

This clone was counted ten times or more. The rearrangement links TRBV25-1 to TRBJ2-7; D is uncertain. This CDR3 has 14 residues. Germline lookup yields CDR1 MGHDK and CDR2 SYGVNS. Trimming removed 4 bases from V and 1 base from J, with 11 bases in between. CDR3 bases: TGTGCCAGCAGTGGAACAGCCCTATCCTACGAGCAGTACTTC. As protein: CASSGTALSYEQYF.

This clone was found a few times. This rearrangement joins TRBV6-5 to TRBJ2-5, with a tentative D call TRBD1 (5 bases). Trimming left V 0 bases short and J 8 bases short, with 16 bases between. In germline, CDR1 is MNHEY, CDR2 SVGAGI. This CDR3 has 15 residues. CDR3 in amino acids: CASSYSSEWGDTQYF. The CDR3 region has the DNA TGTGCCAGCAGTTACTCATCGGAGTGGGGCGATACCCAGTACTTC.

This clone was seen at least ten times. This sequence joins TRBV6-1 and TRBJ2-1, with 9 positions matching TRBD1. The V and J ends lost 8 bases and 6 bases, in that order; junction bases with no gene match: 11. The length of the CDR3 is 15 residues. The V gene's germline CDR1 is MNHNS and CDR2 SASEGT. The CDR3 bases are TGTGCCAGCGCAAACAGGGGGCGTTTCGCCAATGAGCAGTTCTTC. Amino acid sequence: CASANRGRFANEQFF.

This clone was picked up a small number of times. In nucleotides, the CDR3 is TGTGCCTGGAGTGTAGGCAGGGGACAGCGCTACGAGCAGTACTTC. This translates into CAWSVGRGQRYEQYF. V and J are TRBV30 and TRBJ2-7, with TRBD1 matching over 7 bases. The J segment lost 3 bases and the V segment lost 0 bases, leaving 8 bases of the junction unmatched. Germline CDR1 and CDR2: GTSNPN and SVGIG (reference sequence). The CDR3 length is 15 residues.

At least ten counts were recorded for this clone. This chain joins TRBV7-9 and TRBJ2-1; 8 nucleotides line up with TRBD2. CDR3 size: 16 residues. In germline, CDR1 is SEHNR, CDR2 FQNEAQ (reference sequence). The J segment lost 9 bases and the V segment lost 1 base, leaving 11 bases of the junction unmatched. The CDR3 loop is CASSLGIAGQYGEQFF. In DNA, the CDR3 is TGTGCCAGCAGCTTAGGCATAGCGGGACAATATGGTGAGCAGTTCTTC.

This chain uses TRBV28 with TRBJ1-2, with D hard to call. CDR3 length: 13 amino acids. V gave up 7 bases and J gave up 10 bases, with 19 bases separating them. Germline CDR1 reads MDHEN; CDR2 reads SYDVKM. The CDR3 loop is CASILGSGHVYTF. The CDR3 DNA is TGTGCCAGCATTCTAGGGAGCGGCCATGTCTACACCTTC.

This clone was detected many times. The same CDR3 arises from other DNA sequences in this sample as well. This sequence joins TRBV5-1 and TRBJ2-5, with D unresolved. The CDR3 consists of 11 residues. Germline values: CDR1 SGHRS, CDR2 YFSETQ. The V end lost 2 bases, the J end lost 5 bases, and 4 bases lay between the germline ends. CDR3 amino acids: CASSFGETQYF. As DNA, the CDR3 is TGCGCCAGCAGCTTCGGGGAGACCCAGTACTTC.

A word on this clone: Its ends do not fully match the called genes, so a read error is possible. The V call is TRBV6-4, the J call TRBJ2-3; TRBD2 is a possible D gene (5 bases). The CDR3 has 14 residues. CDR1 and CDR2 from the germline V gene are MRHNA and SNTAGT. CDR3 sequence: CATWVASDTDTQYF. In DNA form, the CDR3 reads TGTGCCACCTGGGTAGCGAGCGACACAGATACCCAGTATTTT.

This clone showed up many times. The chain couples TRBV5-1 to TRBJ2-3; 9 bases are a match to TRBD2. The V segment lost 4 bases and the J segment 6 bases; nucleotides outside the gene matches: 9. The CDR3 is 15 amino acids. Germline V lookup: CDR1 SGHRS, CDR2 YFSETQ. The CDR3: CASSELATSGDTQYF. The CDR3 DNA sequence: TGCGCCAGCAGCGAACTGGCTACTAGCGGGGATACGCAGTATTTT.

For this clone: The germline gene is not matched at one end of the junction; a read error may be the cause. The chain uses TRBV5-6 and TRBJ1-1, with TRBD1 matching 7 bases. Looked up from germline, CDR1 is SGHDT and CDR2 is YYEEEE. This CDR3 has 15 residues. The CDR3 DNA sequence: TGTTCCAGCAGCTTGGTCTCCGGGACAGCCTCAGAAGCTTTCTTT. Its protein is CSSSLVSGTASEAFF.